Listed below are T cell receptor beta chains from one sample, sequenced in a study of cytomegalovirus exposure and HLA in healthy donors. The table came from immunoSEQ multiplex PCR; TCRdb's copy has only in-frame clones and leaves some out. Among 90,000 to 120,000 clones listed, 65% to 80% were seen once. Sequenced input: PBMCs. The receptor source for this set is a male donor in good health and CMV-seronegative. Each CDR3 is given with its conserved first and last residue. D genes are given only for firm matches. Only some rows state a clone size, as once, few, many or a class for expanded clones.

j_call v_call clone_size d_call cdr3_aa cdr3_nt
TRBJ2-7 TRBV27 . TRBD1 CASSSSGTGGSYEQYF TGTGCCAGCAGTTCCTCCGGGACAGGGGGTTCCTACGAGCAGTACTTC
TRBJ2-5 TRBV2 . TRBD1 CASTLMERTGQETQYF TGTGCCAGCACCCTCATGGAGAGGACAGGGCAAGAGACCCAGTACTTC
TRBJ2-2 TRBV7-9 few . CASSPSPGTGELFF TGTGCCAGCAGCCCCAGTCCCGGGACCGGGGAGCTGTTTTTT
TRBJ2-3 TRBV11-1 . TRBD2 CASSSPGLAQDTQYF TGTGCCAGCAGCTCACCGGGACTAGCTCAAGATACGCAGTATTTT
TRBJ1-4 TRBV18 . . CASSPLAGEKLFF TGTGCCAGCTCACCTCTCGCGGGGGAAAAACTGTTTTTT
TRBJ2-1 TRBV6-1 . TRBD2 CASSAAGGGFYNEQFF TGTGCCAGCAGTGCCGCGGGAGGGGGCTTCTACAATGAGCAGTTCTTC
TRBJ2-7 TRBV29-1 . TRBD1 CSVGQGFPYEQYF TGCAGCGTGGGACAGGGATTCCCATACGAGCAGTACTTC
TRBJ2-1 TRBV9 . . CASSGVGGSYNEQFF TGTGCCAGCAGCGGCGTAGGGGGCTCCTACAATGAGCAGTTCTTC
TRBJ2-7 TRBV5-1 . . CASSLKQRVARYEQYF TGCGCCAGCAGCTTGAAACAGCGGGTCGCTCGTTACGAGCAGTACTTC
TRBJ2-1 TRBV5-1 . TRBD2 CASSLGGGREKSEQFF TGCGCCAGCAGCTTGGGGGGCGGGAGGGAAAAGAGTGAGCAGTTCTTC
TRBJ1-1 TRBV2 . . CASSEDALKNTEAFF TGTGCCAGCAGTGAAGACGCACTAAAAAACACTGAAGCTTTCTTT
TRBJ2-3 TRBV6-4 . TRBD1 CASSDEGGADTQYF TGTGCCAGCAGTGATGAAGGGGGCGCAGATACGCAGTATTTT
TRBJ2-1 TRBV6-5 . TRBD2 CASSYSSGRPYNEQFF TGTGCCAGCAGTTACTCTAGCGGGAGGCCTTACAATGAGCAGTTCTTC
TRBJ2-1 TRBV7-2 . . CASSRAFSPSYNEQFF TGTGCCAGCAGCCGAGCCTTTTCGCCCTCCTACAATGAGCAGTTCTTC
TRBJ2-2 TRBV27 . TRBD2 CASSFPASGRAAGELFF TGTGCCAGCAGTTTTCCCGCTAGCGGGAGGGCCGCCGGGGAGCTGTTTTTT
TRBJ2-7 TRBV4-1 few . CASSQERIWGYEQYF TGCGCCAGCAGCCAAGAAAGGATCTGGGGCTACGAGCAGTACTTC
TRBJ1-1 TRBV27 . TRBD1 CASRRQGAGTEAFF TGTGCCAGCAGGAGACAGGGGGCAGGAACTGAAGCTTTCTTT
TRBJ2-3 TRBV9 . . CASSVGKRVGTDTQYF TGTGCCAGCAGCGTAGGGAAGCGGGTTGGCACAGATACGCAGTATTTT
TRBJ2-7 TRBV25-1 . TRBD1 CASRGTGNSYEQYF TGTGCCAGCAGGGGGACAGGGAATTCCTACGAGCAGTACTTC
TRBJ1-2 TRBV11-2 . . CASSSRGATYGYTF TGTGCCAGCAGCTCCCGGGGGGCCACCTATGGCTACACCTTC
TRBJ2-5 TRBV7-9 once TRBD2 CASSGTSGRETQYF TGTGCCAGCAGCGGGACTAGCGGGAGGGAGACCCAGTACTTC
TRBJ2-5 TRBV7-6 . TRBD1 CASSLGTGRQETQYF TGTGCCAGCAGCTTAGGGACAGGGCGACAAGAGACCCAGTACTTC
TRBJ2-3 TRBV2 . . CASSEDTNRRSTDTQYF TGTGCCAGCAGTGAAGATACGAACAGGCGTAGCACAGATACGCAGTATTTT
TRBJ2-1 TRBV11-2 . . CASSPYRGNEQFF TGTGCCAGCAGCCCGTATCGGGGCAATGAGCAGTTCTTC
TRBJ2-7 TRBV29-1 . . CSVRSGSRFEQYF TGCAGCGTCCGAAGCGGCTCCCGCTTCGAGCAGTACTTC
TRBJ1-2 TRBV7-9 . . CASSPLVGYTF TGTGCCAGCAGCCCCCTCGTGGGCTACACCTTC
TRBJ2-7 TRBV29-1 . . CSVYTSGSGGEQYF TGCAGCGTTTATACTAGTGGGAGTGGAGGTGAGCAGTACTTC
TRBJ2-5 TRBV5-8 . . CASSLHNPGDGETQYF TGTGCCAGCAGCCTACATAATCCGGGGGATGGAGAGACCCAGTACTTC
TRBJ2-3 TRBV18 . TRBD2 CASSPQRDTDTQYF TGTGCCAGCTCACCACAGCGGGACACAGATACGCAGTATTTT
TRBJ1-1 TRBV10-1 . . CASSQSRNTEAFF TGCGCCAGCAGTCAGTCCAGGAACACTGAAGCTTTCTTT
TRBJ2-7 TRBV28 . . CASSLKARVMSYEQYF TGTGCCAGCAGTTTAAAGGCCCGGGTGATGTCCTACGAGCAGTACTTC
TRBJ1-1 TRBV28 few TRBD1 CASGGDRTNTEAFF TGTGCCAGCGGTGGGGACAGGACGAACACTGAAGCTTTCTTT
TRBJ2-1 TRBV4-2 . TRBD2 CASSRVAGDEQFF TGTGCCAGCAGCCGGGTGGCGGGAGATGAGCAGTTCTTC
TRBJ2-7 TRBV4-1 . TRBD2 CASSQTGTSVYEQYF TGCGCCAGCAGCCAAACCGGGACTAGCGTCTACGAGCAGTACTTC
TRBJ1-1 TRBV29-1 . . CSVEDSGLTEAFF TGCAGCGTTGAAGATTCAGGGCTCACTGAAGCTTTCTTT
TRBJ2-7 TRBV6-1 . TRBD2 CASSEVPLRTSGRSYEQYF TGTGCCAGCAGTGAAGTCCCCCTGAGGACTAGCGGGAGGTCCTACGAGCAGTACTTC
TRBJ2-1 TRBV5-8 . TRBD2 CASSPLAGGYNEQFF TGTGCCAGCAGCCCGCTAGCGGGGGGCTACAATGAGCAGTTCTTC
TRBJ2-7 TRBV6-5 once . CASRQGSYEQYF TGTGCCAGCAGGCAGGGTTCCTACGAGCAGTACTTC
TRBJ2-3 TRBV10-3 . TRBD2 CAIRPGLAGSTDTQYF TGTGCCATCAGACCCGGACTAGCGGGGAGCACAGATACGCAGTATTTT
TRBJ2-7 TRBV18 . TRBD1 CASSPGQGAGEQYF TGTGCCAGCTCACCGGGACAGGGGGCGGGCGAGCAGTACTTC
TRBJ1-6 TRBV30 once . CAWSVKGQVGSFLHF TGTGCCTGGAGTGTAAAAGGGCAGGTCGGGAGTTTCCTCCACTTT
TRBJ1-5 TRBV27 . TRBD1 CASRQGGNQPQHF TGTGCCAGCCGACAGGGCGGCAATCAGCCCCAGCATTTT
TRBJ1-2 TRBV7-8 . . CASSPLRGGAYGYTF TGTGCCAGCAGCCCTCTTAGGGGGGGGGCATATGGCTACACCTTC
TRBJ2-5 TRBV7-2 . TRBD2 CASSLAGLAEQETQYF TGTGCCAGCAGCTTAGCGGGACTAGCGGAACAAGAGACCCAGTACTTC
TRBJ2-7 TRBV10-2 . TRBD2 CASSYSTGGAYEQYF TGCGCCAGCAGTTATTCTACGGGGGGTGCCTACGAGCAGTACTTC
TRBJ2-7 TRBV28 . . CASVRGRGEQYF TGTGCCAGCGTCCGAGGGCGTGGCGAGCAGTACTTC
TRBJ1-2 TRBV27 . . CASSLMSGVGYTF TGTGCCAGCAGTTTAATGTCAGGGGTCGGCTACACCTTC
TRBJ1-5 TRBV4-2 . TRBD1 CASSRQGAGNQPQHF TGTGCCAGCAGCCGACAGGGGGCAGGCAATCAGCCCCAGCATTTT
TRBJ2-3 TRBV28 . . CASSLWGARDTQYF TGTGCCAGCAGTTTATGGGGGGCGCGCGATACGCAGTATTTT
TRBJ2-7 TRBV28 . TRBD1 CASSLGTESYEQYF TGTGCCAGCAGTTTAGGGACAGAGAGCTACGAGCAGTACTTC
TRBJ1-1 TRBV19 . TRBD1 CASSYGTAEAFF TGTGCCAGTAGTTATGGGACAGCTGAAGCTTTCTTT